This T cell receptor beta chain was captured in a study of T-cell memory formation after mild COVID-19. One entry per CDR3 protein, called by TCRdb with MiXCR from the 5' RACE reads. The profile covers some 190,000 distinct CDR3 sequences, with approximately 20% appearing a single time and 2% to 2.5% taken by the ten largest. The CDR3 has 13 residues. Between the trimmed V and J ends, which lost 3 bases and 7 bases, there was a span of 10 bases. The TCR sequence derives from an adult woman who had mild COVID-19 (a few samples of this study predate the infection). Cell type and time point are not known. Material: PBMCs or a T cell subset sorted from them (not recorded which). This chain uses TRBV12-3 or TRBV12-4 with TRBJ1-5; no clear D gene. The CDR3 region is CASSFEGKQPQHF. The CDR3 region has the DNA TGTGCCAGCAGTTTTGAGGGTAAGCAGCCCCAGCATTTT.